The present T cell receptor beta chain was sequenced within a study of T-cell memory formation after mild COVID-19. CDR3 length equals 15 residues. With 3 bases removed from V and 0 bases from J, the gap between germline ends came to 10 bases. CDR1 and CDR2 from the germline V gene are LNHDA and SQIVND (reference sequence). MiXCR, applied by TCRdb to the 5' RACE reads, yields one record per CDR3 protein. The sample has some 150,000 distinct CDR3 sequences, around 15% seen once; the top ten hold 28%. Sequenced material: PBMCs or a T cell subset sorted from them (not recorded which). The chain links TRBV19 to TRBJ2-3; TRBD2 is a possible D gene (5 bases). This TCR was recovered from an adult woman who had mild COVID-19 (a few samples of this study predate the infection). Cell type and time point are not known. The CDR3 loop is CASSIRGASTDTQYF. The CDR3 nucleotides are TGTGCCAGTAGTATTCGGGGTGCTAGCACAGATACGCAGTATTTT.